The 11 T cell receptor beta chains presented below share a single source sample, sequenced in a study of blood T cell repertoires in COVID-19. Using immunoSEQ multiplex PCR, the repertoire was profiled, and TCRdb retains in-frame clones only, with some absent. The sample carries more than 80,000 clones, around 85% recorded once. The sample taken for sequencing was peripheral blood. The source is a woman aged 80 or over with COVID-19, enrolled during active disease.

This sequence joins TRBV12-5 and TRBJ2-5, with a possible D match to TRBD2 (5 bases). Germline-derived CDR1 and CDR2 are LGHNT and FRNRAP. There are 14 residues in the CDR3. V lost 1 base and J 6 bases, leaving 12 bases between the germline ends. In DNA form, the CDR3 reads TGTGCTAGTGGTTTGGCCCCTGCGGGCCAGACCCAGTACTTC. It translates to CASGLAPAGQTQYF.

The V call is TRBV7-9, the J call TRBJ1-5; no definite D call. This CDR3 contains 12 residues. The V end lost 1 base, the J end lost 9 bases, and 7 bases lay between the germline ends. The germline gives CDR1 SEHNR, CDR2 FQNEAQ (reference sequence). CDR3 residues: CASSLETGPQHF. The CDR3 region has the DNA TGTGCCAGCAGCTTAGAGACTGGGCCCCAGCATTTT. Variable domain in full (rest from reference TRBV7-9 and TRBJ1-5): DTGVSQNPRHKITKRGQNVTFRCDPISEHNRLYWYRQTLGQGPEFLTYFQNEAQLEKSRLLSDRFSAERPKGSFSTLEIQRTEQGDSAMYLCASSLETGPQHFGDGTRLSIL.

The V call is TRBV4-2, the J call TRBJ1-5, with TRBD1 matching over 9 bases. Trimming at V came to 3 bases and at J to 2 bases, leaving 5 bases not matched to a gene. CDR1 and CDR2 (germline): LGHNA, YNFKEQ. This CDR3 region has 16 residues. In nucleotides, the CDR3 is TGTGCCAGCAGCCAGTGGCGGGACAGGGGCAATCAGCCCCAGCATTTT. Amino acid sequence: CASSQWRDRGNQPQHF.

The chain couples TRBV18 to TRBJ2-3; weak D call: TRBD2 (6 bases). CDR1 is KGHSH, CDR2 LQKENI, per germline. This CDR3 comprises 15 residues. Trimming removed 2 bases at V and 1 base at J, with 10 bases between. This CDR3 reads CASSPAGGRTDTQYF. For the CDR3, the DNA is TGTGCCAGCTCACCAGCCGGGGGACGCACAGATACGCAGTATTTT. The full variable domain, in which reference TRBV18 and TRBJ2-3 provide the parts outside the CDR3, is NAGVMQNPRHLVRRRGQEARLRCSPMKGHSHVYWYRQLPEEGLKFMVYLQKENIIDESGMPKERFSAEFPKEGPSILRIQQVVRGDSAAYFCASSPAGGRTDTQYFGPGTRLTVL.

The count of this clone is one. Written as DNA, the CDR3 is TGTGCCAGCAGTTACGGCAGGGGTAAGGCACCCCTCCACTTT. Translating it yields CASSYGRGKAPLHF. V usage is TRBV6-5 and J usage is TRBJ1-6, with D possibly being TRBD1 (6 bases). The CDR3 extends over 14 amino acids. Germline-derived CDR1 and CDR2 are MNHEY and SVGAGI. The V end was cut by 2 bases, the J end by 11 bases, with 13 bases between.

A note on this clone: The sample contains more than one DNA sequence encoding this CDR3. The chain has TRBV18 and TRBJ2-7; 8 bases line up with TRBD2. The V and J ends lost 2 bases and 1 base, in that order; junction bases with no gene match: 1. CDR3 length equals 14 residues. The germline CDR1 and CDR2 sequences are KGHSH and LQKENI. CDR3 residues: CASSPAGGSYEQYF. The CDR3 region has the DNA TGTGCCAGCTCACCAGCGGGAGGTTCCTACGAGCAGTACTTC.

The CDR3 reads CASSPRLAGVNTGELFF. The CDR3 DNA reads TGTGCCAGCAGCCCAAGACTAGCGGGAGTGAACACCGGGGAGCTGTTTTTT. V is TRBV7-9 and J is TRBJ2-2, with 12 bases aligning to TRBD2. This CDR3 region has 17 residues. V lost 5 bases and J lost 1; bases outside the gene matches: 5. CDR1 is SEHNR and CDR2 is FQNEAQ in the germline V gene (reference sequence).

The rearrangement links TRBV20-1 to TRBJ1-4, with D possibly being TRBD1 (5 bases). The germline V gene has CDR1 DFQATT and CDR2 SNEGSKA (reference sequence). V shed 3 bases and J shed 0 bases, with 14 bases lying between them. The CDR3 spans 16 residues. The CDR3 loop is CSASLGPLATNEKLFF. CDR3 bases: TGCAGTGCTAGTTTGGGGCCGTTGGCAACTAATGAAAAACTGTTTTTT.

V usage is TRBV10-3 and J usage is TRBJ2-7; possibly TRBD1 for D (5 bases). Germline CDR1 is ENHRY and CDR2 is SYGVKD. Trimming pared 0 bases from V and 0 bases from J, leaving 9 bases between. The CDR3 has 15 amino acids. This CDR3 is CAISESSTGSYEQYF. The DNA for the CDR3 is TGTGCCATCAGTGAGTCATCCACAGGCTCCTACGAGCAGTACTTC.

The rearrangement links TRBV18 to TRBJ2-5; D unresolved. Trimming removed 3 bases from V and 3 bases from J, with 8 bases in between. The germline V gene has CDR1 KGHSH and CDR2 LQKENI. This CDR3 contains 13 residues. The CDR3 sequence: CASSPNLKETQYF. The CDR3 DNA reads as TGTGCCAGCTCACCGAACCTAAAAGAGACCCAGTACTTC.

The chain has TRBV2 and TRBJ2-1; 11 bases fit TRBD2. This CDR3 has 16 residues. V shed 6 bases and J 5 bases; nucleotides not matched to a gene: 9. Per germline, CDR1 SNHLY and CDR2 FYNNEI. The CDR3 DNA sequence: TGTGCCAGCAGGGGACGGGCGACTAGCGGGGACAATGAGCAGTTCTTC. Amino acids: CASRGRATSGDNEQFF.